This T cell receptor beta chain was identified in a study of persistence of HIV-infected CD4 T cells. Study-level points and caveats: The rare CMV-responding cells with HIV-1 proviruses were not separately TCR-sequenced.

About this clone itself: Its antigen is still unknown.

The libraries were made with immunoSEQ version 4 in survey mode. The protocol was immunoSEQ multiplex PCR, while the TCRdb copy is restricted to in-frame clones and leaves out a portion. The sample has approximately 18,000 clones; 55% to 65% are singletons. The CDR3 consists of 12 residues. CDR1 KGHSH and CDR2 LQKENI come from the germline V gene. With 6 bases removed from V and 5 bases from J, the gap between germline ends came to 7 bases. An overlapping HIV-1 Gag peptide pool stimulated these cells at about 0.9 ug/peptide/mL. Responding CD4+ T cells were sorted by upregulation of both CD40 ligand and CD69. CD4+ T cell counts exceeded 400 cells/uL; CMV serology was positive.

The receptor's source is an adult woman with HIV who was CMV-seropositive. V usage is TRBV18 and J usage is TRBJ1-4; no clear D. The sample consisted of CD4+ T cells sorted from PBMCs after approximately 20-hour stimulation, taken from a patient who received antiretroviral therapy. CDR3 coding DNA: TGTGCCAGCTCTCGGACCAATGAAAAACTGTTTTTT. Its translation is CASSRTNEKLFF.